These 32 T cell receptor beta chains were all obtained from the same sample, sequenced in a study of metastatic and nonmetastatic thyroid tumors. Treatment of any kind had been given to no patient before thyroid surgery. TCRdb re-clonotyped the PCR reads through MiXCR. Of 35,000 to 40,000 clones listed, about 26% are singletons. Input material: blood. These receptors were collected from a male donor with papillary thyroid cancer or a benign thyroid nodule (not recorded which). Some clones in this sample may be carry-over from other donors' samples.

Ten or more counts support this clone. This sequence joins TRBV6-6 and TRBJ2-2; D is possibly TRBD1 (6 bases). In germline, CDR1 is MNHNY, CDR2 SVGAGI (reference sequence). The CDR3 extends over 19 amino acids. Trimming removed 2 bases from V and 0 bases from J, with 19 bases in between. The CDR3 coding sequence is TGTGCCAGCAGTTACGCATTCTTTGGGGGCATGTCGAACACCGGGGAGCTGTTTTTT. Translation gives CASSYAFFGGMSNTGELFF.

At least ten counts were recorded for this clone. The chain combines TRBV20-1 with TRBJ2-5; a weak D match, TRBD2 (6 bases). The CDR3 runs 17 residues. Per the germline V gene, CDR1 is DFQATT and CDR2 is SNEGSKA (reference sequence). V was trimmed by 3 bases and J by 5 bases, leaving 25 bases between them. In DNA, the CDR3 is TGCAGTGCTAGGATGCTGGTCGGGACTCTCGTGAGGGAGACCCAGTACTTC. This codes for CSARMLVGTLVRETQYF.

This clone was observed a handful of times. V usage is TRBV6-2 or TRBV6-3 and J usage is TRBJ2-5; 11 nucleotides agree with TRBD1. CDR1 MNHEY and CDR2 SVGEGT come from the germline V gene. The CDR3 contains 14 residues. With 6 bases clipped from V and 2 bases from J, the junction kept 2 bases outside the gene matches. CDR3 amino acids: CASSGTGGQETQYF. Written as DNA, the CDR3 is TGTGCCAGCAGCGGGACAGGGGGTCAAGAGACCCAGTACTTC.

This clone was observed at least ten times. This chain connects TRBV2 to TRBJ2-1, with 10 bases lining up with TRBD2. Germline V CDR1 and CDR2: SNHLY, FYNNEI. The CDR3 is 15 amino acids. The V segment lost 7 bases and the J segment 8 bases; nucleotides outside the gene matches: 11. The CDR3 spells CASMGAGGDSDEQFF. The CDR3, as DNA: TGTGCCAGCATGGGAGCGGGAGGGGATTCCGATGAGCAGTTCTTC.

This clone was detected ten times or more. The chain links TRBV18 to TRBJ1-4; D may be TRBD1 (5 bases). CDR1 is KGHSH and CDR2 is LQKENI in the germline V gene. Trimming took 3 bases from V and 4 from J, leaving 15 bases between them. The CDR3 is made up of 16 amino acids. The CDR3 DNA follows: TGTGCCAGCTCACCCCCTGGGGCGGACCGTAATGAAAAACTGTTTTTT. Translation: CASSPPGADRNEKLFF. Filled out from reference TRBV18 and TRBJ1-4, the complete variable domain reads NAGVMQNPRHLVRRRGQEARLRCSPMKGHSHVYWYRQLPEEGLKFMVYLQKENIIDESGMPKERFSAEFPKEGPSILRIQQVVRGDSAAYFCASSPPGADRNEKLFFGSGTQLSVL.

This clone was detected ten times or more. The junction differs from germline at one of its ends, possibly a read error. The CDR3 protein is CASSPRTSGRGTDTQYF. The CDR3 DNA follows: TGTGCTAGCAGCCCCAGGACTAGCGGGAGGGGCACAGATACGCAGTATTTT. V and J are TRBV7-7 and TRBJ2-3; 15 bases align to TRBD2. The CDR3 extends over 17 amino acids. CDR1 SSHAT and CDR2 FNYEAQ come from the germline V gene (reference sequence).

This clone came up many times. The chain joins TRBV12-3 or TRBV12-4 to TRBJ1-5; D is unclear. The CDR3 extends over 16 amino acids. The V end was cut by 6 bases, the J end by 1 base, with 16 bases between. The CDR3 protein is CASSPGGYGSNQPQHF. The DNA for the CDR3 is TGTGCCAGCAGCCCCGGAGGATATGGAAGCAATCAGCCCCAGCATTTT.

V is TRBV28 and J is TRBJ2-7, with a possible D match to TRBD1 (6 bases). Trimming removed 5 bases from V and 5 bases from J, with 10 bases in between. This CDR3 comprises 12 residues. CDR1 is MDHEN, CDR2 SYDVKM, per germline. The CDR3 protein is CASSPQGHEQYF. Written as DNA, the CDR3 is TGTGCCAGCAGTCCACAGGGCCACGAGCAGTACTTC. The variable domain in full, completed from reference TRBV28 and TRBJ2-7, reads DVKVTQSSRYLVKRTGEKVFLECVQDMDHENMFWYRQDPGLGLRLIYFSYDVKMKEKGDIPEGYSVSREKKERFSLILESASTNQTSMYLCASSPQGHEQYFGPGTRLTVT.

Many counts were recorded for this clone. Since a much larger clone is just one base distant, this may be a read error. The chain couples TRBV6-1 to TRBJ1-2; 7 bases are a match to TRBD1. The CDR3 length is 15 residues. Per germline, CDR1 MNHNS and CDR2 SASEGT. V dropped 5 bases and J dropped 3; count of bases not matched to a gene: 9. Here the CDR3 reads CASSYTTGTDYGYTF. DNA for the CDR3: TGTGCCAGCAGTTATACGACAGGGACTGACTATGGCTACACCTTC.

In this sample, this clone turned up many times. The rearrangement joins TRBV9 to TRBJ1-2; maybe TRBD1 (5 bases). The ends were cut back, 7 bases at V and 4 bases at J, with 11 bases in the middle. Germline loops: CDR1 SGDLS, CDR2 YYNGEE. CDR3 length: 12 residues. The CDR3 sequence: CASGGSLYGYTF. The CDR3 DNA reads as TGTGCCAGCGGGGGGTCGCTCTATGGCTACACCTTC.

By sample fraction, this clone is medium-sized. The rearrangement links TRBV28 to TRBJ2-7; 9 bases line up with TRBD1. Germline CDR1 MDHEN, CDR2 SYDVKM. The V and J ends lost 6 bases and 4 bases, in that order; junction bases with no gene match: 7. CDR3 length: 14 amino acids. CDR3 sequence (DNA): TGTGCCAGCAGCCCAACAGGGGGCAATTACGAGCAGTACTTC. Its translation: CASSPTGGNYEQYF.

The chain uses TRBV11-2 and TRBJ2-3; TRBD2 might be the D (7 bases). CDR3 size: 16 residues. CDR1 is SGHAT and CDR2 is FQNNGV in the germline V gene. V was pared by 2 bases and J by 0 bases, with 12 bases between. The CDR3 nucleotides read TGTGCCAGCAGCTTAATCCGGGGGGCTAGCACAGATACGCAGTATTTT. This sequence encodes CASSLIRGASTDTQYF.

This chain uses TRBV18 with TRBJ2-2; 10 bases map to TRBD2. Germline V gene data show CDR1 as KGHSH and CDR2 as LQKENI. The CDR3 is made up of 17 amino acids. V lost 0 bases and J lost 3; bases outside the gene matches: 4. For the CDR3, the DNA is TGTGCCAGCTCACCACCCGGTGGGACTAGCGACACCGGGGAGCTGTTTTTT. Translating gives CASSPPGGTSDTGELFF.

There are a few counts of this clone. The chain joins TRBV20-1 to TRBJ2-7, with D hard to call. The ends were cut back, 1 base at V and 3 bases at J, with 10 bases in the middle. The CDR3 is 13 amino acids. CDR1 is DFQATT and CDR2 is SNEGSKA in the germline V gene (reference sequence). The CDR3 DNA reads as TGCAGTGCTAGAGGAGGCCAGGACTACGAGCAGTACTTC. Residues: CSARGGQDYEQYF.

This clone was seen more than once but under ten times. The V gene is TRBV6-2 or TRBV6-3, the J gene TRBJ1-1; D is undetermined. Germline CDR1 and CDR2: MNHEY and SVGEGT. V dropped 7 bases and J dropped 3 bases, with 9 bases sitting between them. The CDR3 is 12 residues long. CDR3 DNA: TGTGCCAGCATGTGGGGAGACACTGAAGCTTTCTTT. This codes for CASMWGDTEAFF.

This clone was detected a few times. The chain couples TRBV6-5 to TRBJ1-2; no clear D gene. The V and J ends lost 3 bases and 4 bases respectively, with 3 bases between them. CDR1 and CDR2 (germline): MNHEY, SVGAGI. The CDR3 has 11 amino acids. The CDR3 loop reads CASSYGYGYTF. CDR3 DNA: TGTGCCAGCAGTTATGGCTATGGCTACACCTTC.

Comments on this clone: The CDR3 carries no conserved terminal phenylalanine or tryptophan, so it likely arises from a read error. This chain links TRBV6-1 with TRBJ2-7; a possible D gene is TRBD2 (6 bases). The CDR3 length is 13 residues. Per the germline V gene, CDR1 is MNHNS and CDR2 is SASEGT. Trimming removed 7 bases from V and 2 bases from J, with 12 bases in between. The CDR3 coding sequence is TGTGCCAGCACCGGGGGACTGACCTACGAGCAGTACCTC. It yields the protein CASTGGLTYEQYL.

The V and J genes are TRBV4-3 and TRBJ2-5; the D gene is possibly TRBD2 (6 bases). The CDR3 length is 13 residues. Trimming stripped 0 bases from V and 11 bases from J, with 13 bases between. The germline V gene has CDR1 LGHNA and CDR2 YSLEER. The CDR3 nucleotides read TGCGCCAGCAGCCAAGAAAGGAATCGGGGGCAGTACTTC. Translation: CASSQERNRGQYF.

This clone turned up a few times. The V call is TRBV6-1, the J call TRBJ2-3; 9 nucleotides align to TRBD2. Germline lookup yields CDR1 MNHNS and CDR2 SASEGT. The CDR3 length is 15 residues. V shed 6 bases, J shed 1 base, and the junction held 5 bases outside the gene matches. CDR3 bases: TGTGCCAGCAGGTTAGCGGGAGAAGGCACAGATACGCAGTATTTT. Its protein is CASRLAGEGTDTQYF.

This clone occurred many times. The V gene is TRBV7-2, the J gene TRBJ1-5; no clear D. CDR3 size: 15 residues. Germline values: CDR1 SGHTA, CDR2 FQGNSA. Deletions cut 1 base from V and 2 bases from J, with 9 bases between. CDR3 region: CASSLVRLGNQPQHF. CDR3 nucleotides: TGTGCCAGCAGCTTAGTGAGATTGGGCAATCAGCCCCAGCATTTT. The whole variable domain, remainder taken from reference TRBV7-2 and TRBJ1-5, is GAGVSQSPSNKVTEKGKDVELRCDPISGHTALYWYRQSLGQGLEFLIYFQGNSAPDKSGLPSDRFSAERTGGSVSTLTIQRTQQEDSAVYLCASSLVRLGNQPQHFGDGTRLSIL.

The chain employs TRBV28 and TRBJ2-1, with D perhaps TRBD1 (6 bases). V lost 4 bases and J lost 8, with 15 bases in between. The CDR3 contains 14 residues. Germline CDR1 MDHEN, CDR2 SYDVKM. The CDR3 region has the DNA TGTGCCAGCAGTTCCGCGACAGGATGGTATGAGCAGTTCTTC. Amino acid sequence: CASSSATGWYEQFF.

This clone ranks as medium-sized. The rearrangement joins TRBV5-1 to TRBJ2-7; D is perhaps TRBD1 (6 bases). Germline V gene data show CDR1 as SGHRS and CDR2 as YFSETQ. Trimming took 4 bases from V and 6 from J, leaving 17 bases between them. This CDR3 contains 14 residues. CDR3 sequence (DNA): TGCGCCAGCAGCGCCAGCCACAGGGCTAGCGAGCAGTACTTC. Protein: CASSASHRASEQYF.

This clone was observed a handful of times. This chain joins TRBV4-1 and TRBJ2-7; a weak D match, TRBD2 (5 bases). The CDR3 runs to 14 residues. V lost 4 bases and J 0 bases, leaving 10 bases between the germline ends. Germline V gene data show CDR1 as MGHRA and CDR2 as YSYEKL. The CDR3 region is CASSPVRDSYEQYF. For the CDR3, the DNA is TGCGCCAGCAGCCCTGTCCGGGACTCCTACGAGCAGTACTTC.

The rearrangement uses TRBV9 and TRBJ1-3, with a weak D call TRBD1 (5 bases). The ends were cut back, 0 bases at V and 0 bases at J, with 16 bases in the middle. The CDR3 consists of 18 residues. Per the germline V gene, CDR1 is SGDLS and CDR2 is YYNGEE. The CDR3 protein is CASSVDPGGKFSGNTIYF. The DNA of the CDR3 is TGTGCCAGCAGCGTAGACCCCGGGGGAAAATTCTCTGGAAACACCATATATTTT.

A single count supports this clone. The V call is TRBV18, the J call TRBJ1-1; 9 bases agree with TRBD1. Germline V gene lookup returns CDR1 KGHSH and CDR2 LQKENI. The CDR3 runs 15 residues. Trimming removed 4 bases from V and 7 bases from J; junction bases left unmatched: 10. The chain's CDR3 is CASSLLKQGAGEAFF. CDR3 nucleotides: TGTGCCAGCTCACTACTGAAACAGGGGGCCGGTGAAGCTTTCTTT.

The CDR3 spells CASRSSGIDHEQYF. The CDR3 DNA is TGTGCCAGCAGATCAAGCGGGATCGACCACGAGCAGTACTTC. The chain carries TRBV12-3 or TRBV12-4 and TRBJ2-7; 7 bases agree with TRBD2. The CDR3 covers 14 residues. V was clipped by 6 bases and J by 5 bases; unmatched bases: 10.

The chain employs TRBV24-1 and TRBJ2-2; 7 bases map to TRBD2. Germline V gene lookup returns CDR1 KGHDR and CDR2 SFDVKD. V lost 2 bases to trimming and J lost 9 bases; unmatched junction nucleotides: 17. The CDR3 is 18 amino acids. The CDR3 is CATSDSERDQREVWELFF. The CDR3 coding sequence is TGTGCCACCAGTGATTCCGAGCGGGACCAACGGGAGGTTTGGGAGCTGTTTTTT.

This clone was detected many times. The chain uses TRBV28 and TRBJ1-5; the D gene is possibly TRBD1 (5 bases). V was pared by 2 bases and J by 0 bases, with 11 bases between. From germline, CDR1 is MDHEN and CDR2 SYDVKM. The CDR3 contains 16 residues. The CDR3 loop is CASSLSGALSNQPQHF. The CDR3 region has the DNA TGTGCCAGCAGTTTAAGTGGGGCACTTAGCAATCAGCCCCAGCATTTT.

This clone is judged medium-sized. The V call is TRBV20-1, the J call TRBJ2-7; 7 nucleotides agree with TRBD2. This CDR3 has 14 residues. Trimming removed 0 bases from V and 3 bases from J; junction bases left unmatched: 5. Germline-derived CDR1 and CDR2 are DFQATT and SNEGSKA (reference sequence). This CDR3 is CSARDGGEVYEQYF. The CDR3 DNA reads as TGCAGTGCTAGAGATGGGGGGGAGGTCTACGAGCAGTACTTC.

This clone is labeled medium-sized. The V and J genes are TRBV20-1 and TRBJ2-7; D is perhaps TRBD1 (8 bases). The CDR3 length is 18 residues. V was clipped by 6 bases and J by 4 bases, with 31 bases between them. Germline V gene sequence: CDR1 DFQATT, CDR2 SNEGSKA (reference sequence). The CDR3 loop reads CSASMDWTGRVTVYEQYF. Here the CDR3 DNA reads TGCAGTGCCAGTATGGACTGGACAGGGAGGGTTACGGTGTACGAGCAGTACTTC.

This clone was seen more than once but under ten times. V is TRBV12-3 or TRBV12-4 and J is TRBJ2-1; TRBD2 matches 11 bases. Unmatched junction bases numbered 3, after V lost 5 bases and J lost 3 bases. The CDR3 length is 15 residues. CDR3: CASSGGTSGYNEQFF. Written as DNA, the CDR3 is TGTGCCAGCAGTGGCGGGACTAGCGGCTACAATGAGCAGTTCTTC.

This clone appeared a few times. The CDR3 DNA is TGTGCCAGTATGGGGAACACTGAAGCTTTCTTT. This encodes CASMGNTEAFF. V usage is TRBV6-2 or TRBV6-3 and J usage is TRBJ1-1; D unresolved. Trimming pared 9 bases from V and 1 base from J, leaving 6 bases between. Germline CDR1 is MNHEY and CDR2 is SVGEGT. This CDR3 has 11 residues.